The 32 T cell receptor beta chains given below trace back to one sample, sequenced in a study of blood T cell repertoires in COVID-19. The assay was immunoSEQ multiplex PCR, and TCRdb's table has in-frame clones only and misses some. The table records some 110,000 clones, 70% to 90% of them present only once. Input material: peripheral blood. The source is a man between 40 and 49 years old with acute or convalescent COVID-19.

The J gene is TRBJ2-3, the V gene TRBV7-2; 13 positions match TRBD2. V trimming: 4 bases; J trimming: 8 bases; junction bases outside the gene matches: 3. The CDR3 sequence is 14 residues long. Germline V gene data show CDR1 as SGHTA and CDR2 as FQGNSA. The CDR3 loop is CASSSTSGGVTQYF. The CDR3 DNA sequence: TGTGCCAGCAGCTCAACTAGCGGGGGGGTTACGCAGTATTTT.

This rearrangement joins TRBV6-2 or TRBV6-3 to TRBJ1-2; 7 nucleotides agree with TRBD1. CDR3 length equals 16 residues. Looked up from germline, CDR1 is MNHEY and CDR2 is SVGEGT. After removal of 5 bases from V and 0 bases from J, the junction contained 9 bases not matched to a gene. The CDR3 nucleotides read TGTGCCAGCAGTACTGACAGGGAGGACACTAACTATGGCTACACCTTC. This encodes CASSTDREDTNYGYTF.

The genes are TRBV4-1 and TRBJ1-1; D is undetermined. This CDR3 has 15 residues. CDR1 and CDR2 from the germline V gene are MGHRA and YSYEKL. V was pared by 5 bases and J by 4 bases, with 17 bases between. This CDR3 reads CASSYSPNNPTEAFF. The CDR3 DNA reads as TGCGCCAGCAGCTACTCCCCGAATAACCCCACTGAAGCTTTCTTT.

This chain uses TRBV19 with TRBJ1-5; D is ambiguous. The V end was cut by 0 bases, the J end by 4 bases, with 7 bases between. CDR1 LNHDA and CDR2 SQIVND come from the germline V gene (reference sequence). This CDR3 is 14 amino acids long. The CDR3 reads CASSIEANNQPQHF. The CDR3 nucleotides are TGTGCCAGTAGTATAGAAGCTAATAATCAGCCCCAGCATTTT.

CDR3 sequence reads: CASSLGRAHANEKLFF. CDR3 DNA: TGTGCCAGCAGCCTGGGGAGGGCCCATGCTAATGAAAAACTGTTTTTT. This sequence joins TRBV7-9 and TRBJ1-4; D gene uncertain. Germline CDR1 SEHNR, CDR2 FQNEAQ (reference sequence). CDR3 length equals 16 residues. V dropped 5 bases and J dropped 3 bases, with 16 bases sitting between them.

The CDR3 is CAWSVKGVTEAFF. Written as DNA, the CDR3 is TGTGCCTGGAGTGTTAAGGGGGTGACTGAAGCTTTCTTT. The chain uses TRBV30 and TRBJ1-1, with a weak D call TRBD1 (6 bases). The V end was cut by 0 bases, the J end by 5 bases, with 10 bases between. From germline, CDR1 is GTSNPN and CDR2 SVGIG (reference sequence). CDR3 length: 13 residues.

This chain links TRBV19 with TRBJ2-3; tentatively, D is TRBD2 (5 bases). Trimming stripped 10 bases from V and 2 bases from J, with 13 bases between. The germline CDR1 and CDR2 sequences are LNHDA and SQIVND (reference sequence). The CDR3 spans 13 residues. The CDR3 DNA reads as TGTGCCACCAGAGGGCCGTACACAGATACGCAGTATTTT. It is translated as CATRGPYTDTQYF. Full variable domain (remainder filled in from reference TRBV19 and TRBJ2-3): DGGITQSPKYLFRKEGQNVTLSCEQNLNHDAMYWYRQDPGQGLRLIYYSQIVNDFQKGDIAEGYSVSREKKESFPLTVTSAQKNPTAFYLCATRGPYTDTQYFGPGTRLTVL.

The chain joins TRBV3-1 (or the pseudogene TRBV3-2) to TRBJ1-2; D perhaps matches TRBD1 (6 bases). Trimming cost V 2 bases and J 7 bases, with 14 bases left between them. CDR3 length: 14 residues. The germline V gene encodes CDR1 LGHDT and CDR2 YNNKEL (reference sequence). The CDR3 DNA reads as TGTGCCAGCAGCCAACTCGACAGGTCGGCTGGCTACACCTTC. This encodes CASSQLDRSAGYTF.

The rearrangement uses TRBV7-8 and TRBJ1-4; TRBD1 matches 9 bases. Germline values: CDR1 SGHVS, CDR2 FQNEAQ. CDR3 length: 15 residues. Unmatched junction bases numbered 7, after V lost 3 bases and J lost 8 bases. Written as DNA, the CDR3 is TGTGCCAGCAGCTTTAATGGACAGGGGCGGGAAAAACTGTTTTTT. Encoded protein: CASSFNGQGREKLFF.

This clone came up once. The rearrangement joins TRBV4-3 to TRBJ2-3, with 8 bases that match TRBD2. Germline CDR1 is LGHNA and CDR2 is YSLEER. With V trimmed by 4 bases and J by 3 bases, 15 bases remained unmatched. The CDR3 is made up of 18 amino acids. Here the CDR3 reads CASSPKDSSGGGTDTQYF. The CDR3 DNA reads as TGCGCCAGCAGCCCAAAAGACTCAAGCGGGGGTGGGACAGATACGCAGTATTTT.

The CDR3 spells CASSPQGLQETQYF. For the CDR3, the DNA is TGTGCCAGCTCACCCCAGGGCCTCCAAGAGACCCAGTACTTC. The chain carries TRBV18 and TRBJ2-5; possibly TRBD1 for D (5 bases). V was cut by 3 bases and J by 1 base, with 9 bases left in between. CDR1 and CDR2 (germline): KGHSH, LQKENI. This CDR3 is built from 14 residues.

The J gene is TRBJ2-3, the V gene TRBV3-1 (or the pseudogene TRBV3-2); D is ambiguous. The V end lost 0 bases, the J end lost 1 base, and 5 bases lay between the germline ends. The CDR3 loop spans 14 amino acids. Germline lookup yields CDR1 LGHDT and CDR2 YNNKEL (reference sequence). The CDR3 is CASSQDGGTDTQYF. For the CDR3, the DNA is TGTGCCAGCAGCCAAGATGGAGGCACAGATACGCAGTATTTT.

The chain couples TRBV7-2 to TRBJ2-5; tentative D call: TRBD2 (6 bases). Germline V lookup: CDR1 SGHTA, CDR2 FQGNSA. The CDR3 totals 15 residues. The V and J ends lost 1 base and 4 bases respectively, with 13 bases between them. The CDR3 DNA sequence: TGTGCCAGCAGCTTAGGCGCAGGGAGGCTAGAGACCCAGTACTTC. Protein sequence: CASSLGAGRLETQYF.

This clone was detected once. The chain carries TRBV28 and TRBJ1-5; 7 bases are shared with TRBD1. This CDR3 is 14 amino acids long. V lost 5 bases and J lost 7; bases outside the gene matches: 8. CDR1 and CDR2 (germline): MDHEN, SYDVKM. CDR3: CASSPAQGRQPQHF. In DNA form, the CDR3 reads TGTGCCAGCAGTCCTGCACAGGGGAGGCAGCCCCAGCATTTT.

V and J are TRBV9 and TRBJ1-6; 10 bases fit TRBD1. The CDR3 runs to 17 residues. Germline V gene data show CDR1 as SGDLS and CDR2 as YYNGEE. Trimming at V came to 2 bases and at J to 2 bases, leaving 4 bases not matched to a gene. The CDR3 loop is CASSVLGQGAYNSPLHF. In DNA form, the CDR3 reads TGTGCCAGCAGCGTCCTTGGACAGGGGGCCTATAATTCACCCCTCCACTTT. Looking up the rest from reference TRBV9 and TRBJ1-6 gives the full variable domain: DSGVTQTPKHLITATGQRVTLRCSPRSGDLSVYWYQQSLDQGLQFLIQYYNGEERAKGNILERFSAQQFPDLHSELNLSSLELGDSALYFCASSVLGQGAYNSPLHFGNGTRLTVT.

The chain uses TRBV6-5 and TRBJ2-5; a weak D match, TRBD1 (7 bases). Trimming stripped 6 bases from V and 0 bases from J, with 11 bases between. This CDR3 contains 14 residues. In germline, CDR1 is MNHEY, CDR2 SVGAGI. CDR3 residues: CASRAGQNQETQYF. CDR3 sequence (DNA): TGTGCCAGCAGGGCGGGACAGAACCAAGAGACCCAGTACTTC.

This chain joins TRBV5-6 and TRBJ2-5, with 9 bases lining up with TRBD1. CDR3 length: 15 amino acids. Germline V gives CDR1 SGHDT, CDR2 YYEEEE. V lost 4 bases, J lost 5 bases, and 9 bases stayed unmatched. CDR3 in DNA: TGTGCCAGCAGCACAACCGGGACAGGGTCCGAGACCCAGTACTTC. Translated, it gives CASSTTGTGSETQYF. The full variable domain, with the rest looked up from reference TRBV5-6 and TRBJ2-5, is DAGVTQSPTHLIKTRGQQVTLRCSPKSGHDTVSWYQQALGQGPQFIFQYYEEEERQRGNFPDRFSGHQFPNYSSELNVNALLLGDSALYLCASSTTGTGSETQYFGPGTRLLVL.

This rearrangement joins TRBV4-2 to TRBJ1-1, with TRBD1 matching 7 bases. The CDR3 is 15 residues long. Germline assignment: CDR1 LGHNA and CDR2 YNFKEQ. V was pared by 4 bases and J by 4 bases, with 9 bases of the junction left unmatched. For the CDR3, the DNA is TGTGCCAGCAGCCTCGGGGGACAGTCGGGCACTGAAGCTTTCTTT. This gives the protein CASSLGGQSGTEAFF.

The V call is TRBV5-1, the J call TRBJ1-1; D gene unclear. The CDR3 is 13 amino acids. Germline lookup yields CDR1 SGHRS and CDR2 YFSETQ. The V end was cut by 4 bases, the J end by 4 bases, with 11 bases between. In DNA, the CDR3 is TGCGCCAGCAGCGCCGTCGGGGTCACTGAAGCTTTCTTT. This sequence encodes CASSAVGVTEAFF.

CDR3 protein: CASRIAGGPTDTQYF. The CDR3 bases are TGCGCCAGCAGAATAGCGGGAGGGCCTACAGATACGCAGTATTTT. V gene TRBV10-2 combines with J gene TRBJ2-3, with TRBD2 matching over 11 bases. From germline, CDR1 is WSHSY and CDR2 SAAADI. J was trimmed by 3 bases and V by 6 bases; bases with no gene match: 5. This CDR3 contains 15 residues.

As regards this clone: The junction does not match germline at one end; this may be a read error. V and J are TRBV7-7 and TRBJ2-1; TRBD2 matches 13 bases. The CDR3 has 15 residues. Germline CDR1 is SSHAT and CDR2 is FNYEAQ (reference sequence). In DNA, the CDR3 is TGTGCTAGCAGCCTAGGACTAGCGGGGGCATATGAGCAGTTCTTC. This codes for CASSLGLAGAYEQFF. Full variable domain (rest looked up from reference TRBV7-7 and TRBJ2-1): GAGVSQSPRYKVTKRGQDVTLRCDPISSHATLYWYQQALGQGPEFLTYFNYEAQPDKSGLPSDRFSAERPEGSISTLTIQRTEQRDSAMYRCASSLGLAGAYEQFFGPGTRLTVL.

This clone occurred once. V and J are TRBV6-5 and TRBJ2-1, with TRBD2 matching over 10 bases. The germline CDR1 and CDR2 sequences are MNHEY and SVGAGI. V lost 7 bases and J lost 5; bases outside the gene matches: 5. This CDR3 comprises 14 residues. CDR3 nucleotide sequence: TGTGCCAGCACCCCCGGGACTAGCGACAATGAGCAGTTCTTC. Its protein is CASTPGTSDNEQFF.

The gene calls are TRBV6-2 or TRBV6-3 and TRBJ1-5; TRBD1 agrees at 7 bases. The J segment lost 10 bases and the V segment lost 5 bases, leaving 11 bases of the junction unmatched. Germline V gene data show CDR1 as MNHEY and CDR2 as SVGEGT. This CDR3 has 14 amino acids. The CDR3 DNA is TGTGCCAGCAGTCATAGGACAGGTTTTAAACCCCAGCATTTT. Amino acid sequence: CASSHRTGFKPQHF.

The V call is TRBV6-5, the J call TRBJ2-5; D unclear. The CDR3 consists of 11 residues. V was clipped by 6 bases and J by 4 bases, with 6 bases between them. The V gene's germline CDR1 is MNHEY and CDR2 SVGAGI. The CDR3 sequence: CASRSLETQYF. The CDR3 region has the DNA TGTGCCAGCAGATCTTTAGAGACCCAGTACTTC.

The chain uses TRBV7-2 and TRBJ1-2, with D possibly TRBD1 on 6 matching bases. The CDR3 totals 14 residues. The V gene lost 4 bases and the J gene lost 8 bases, with 17 bases spanning the gap. Germline V CDR1 and CDR2: SGHTA, FQGNSA. CDR3 DNA sequence: TGTGCCAGCAGCTCGGGGGGCCGGGTGGAGGGCTACACCTTC. Translation gives CASSSGGRVEGYTF.

The CDR3 loop reads CASSPPVHEQYF. The DNA for the CDR3 is TGTGCCAGCTCCCCCCCGGTACACGAGCAGTACTTC. The chain combines TRBV6-5 with TRBJ2-7, with D unresolved. Per germline, CDR1 MNHEY and CDR2 SVGAGI. The V end lost 8 bases, the J end lost 5 bases, and 13 bases lay between the germline ends. The CDR3 runs to 12 residues.

This clone was picked up one time. The rearrangement uses TRBV2 and TRBJ2-5; a weak D match, TRBD2 (6 bases). V was pared by 7 bases and J by 4 bases, with 16 bases between. The CDR3 runs to 14 residues. CDR1 and CDR2 from the germline V gene are SNHLY and FYNNEI. This CDR3 is CASIRERVGETQYF. The CDR3 DNA reads TGTGCCAGCATCCGGGAGAGGGTGGGAGAGACCCAGTACTTC.

On this clone itself: One junction end does not reproduce the germline sequence, and a read error may be involved. This chain uses TRBV27 with TRBJ1-4; D might be TRBD1 (5 bases). Germline assignment: CDR1 MNHEY and CDR2 SMNVEV (reference sequence). The CDR3 has 15 amino acids. The CDR3 spells CVSKSRGVSGKKLFF. The CDR3 bases are TGTGTCAGCAAATCACGGGGGGTGTCTGGGAAAAAACTGTTTTTT.

Only one count was recorded for this clone. This rearrangement joins TRBV6-4 to TRBJ2-3; D is unresolved. Germline lookup yields CDR1 MRHNA and CDR2 SNTAGT. Trimming stripped 0 bases from V and 1 base from J, with 5 bases between. The CDR3 consists of 14 residues. CDR3 residues: CASSDSGGTDTQYF. CDR3 bases: TGTGCCAGCAGTGACTCTGGAGGCACAGATACGCAGTATTTT.

DNA of the CDR3: TGTGCCAGCAGGAGGCCCGGGACAGGTAACGACGAGCAGTACTTC. It specifies CASRRPGTGNDEQYF. This sequence joins TRBV6-5 and TRBJ2-7, with 8 bases that match TRBD1. V dropped 6 bases and J dropped 5; count of bases not matched to a gene: 12. The CDR3 sequence is 15 residues long. Germline assignment: CDR1 MNHEY and CDR2 SVGAGI.

The genes are TRBV11-2 and TRBJ1-4; D is undetermined. Looked up from germline, CDR1 is SGHAT and CDR2 is FQNNGV. The CDR3 is 14 residues long. Trimming took 5 bases from V and 5 from J, leaving 12 bases between them. The CDR3 sequence is CASSRQILNEKLFF. Here the CDR3 DNA reads TGTGCCAGCAGCCGACAAATCTTAAATGAAAAACTGTTTTTT.

CDR3 residues: CASSTRTGNTEAFF. In nucleotides, the CDR3 is TGTGCCAGCAGCACCCGGACAGGTAACACTGAAGCTTTCTTT. J is TRBJ1-1 and V is TRBV7-9, with 7 bases identical to TRBD1. Germline lookup yields CDR1 SEHNR and CDR2 FQNEAQ (reference sequence). V shed 5 bases, J shed 2 bases, and the junction held 5 bases outside the gene matches. The CDR3 length is 14 residues.